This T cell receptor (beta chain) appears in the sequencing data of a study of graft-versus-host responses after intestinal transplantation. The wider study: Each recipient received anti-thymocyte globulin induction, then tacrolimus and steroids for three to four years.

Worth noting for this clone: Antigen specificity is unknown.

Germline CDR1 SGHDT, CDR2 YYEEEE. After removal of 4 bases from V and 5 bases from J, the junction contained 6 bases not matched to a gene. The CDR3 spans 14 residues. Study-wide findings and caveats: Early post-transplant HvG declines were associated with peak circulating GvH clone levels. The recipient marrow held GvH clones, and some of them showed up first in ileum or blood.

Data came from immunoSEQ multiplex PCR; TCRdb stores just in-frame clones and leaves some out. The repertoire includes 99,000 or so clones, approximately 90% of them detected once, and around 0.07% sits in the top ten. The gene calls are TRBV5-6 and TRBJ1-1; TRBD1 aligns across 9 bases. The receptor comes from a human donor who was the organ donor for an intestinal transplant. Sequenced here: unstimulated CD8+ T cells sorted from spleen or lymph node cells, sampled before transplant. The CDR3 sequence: CASSHATGGTEAFF. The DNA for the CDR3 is TGTGCCAGCAGCCACGCGACAGGGGGGACTGAAGCTTTCTTT.